These 8 T cell receptor beta chains originate from one sample sequenced in a study of blood T cell repertoires in COVID-19. Clones were sequenced by immunoSEQ multiplex PCR, and TCRdb holds only the in-frame ones, with some missing. Among some 530,000 clones listed, approximately 86% were seen once. Sequencing was carried out using PBMCs or T cells enriched from blood (not recorded which). The receptors stem from a woman aged 55-69 years who had recovered from COVID-19.

The rearrangement joins TRBV12-3 or TRBV12-4 to TRBJ1-2; TRBD1 might be the D (5 bases). V lost 6 bases to trimming and J lost 8 bases, with 10 bases between them. This CDR3 has 11 residues. CDR3 sequence: CASSRGTGYTF. The CDR3, as DNA: TGTGCCAGCAGCCGGGGGACCGGCTACACCTTC.

This clone was seen once. The chain joins TRBV3-1 (or the pseudogene TRBV3-2) to TRBJ1-1, with D tentatively TRBD1 (6 bases). Germline assignment: CDR1 LGHDT and CDR2 YNNKEL (reference sequence). The CDR3 runs to 14 residues. V dropped 4 bases and J dropped 1 base, with 10 bases sitting between them. The CDR3 loop reads CASSRTGQNTEAFF. The DNA of the CDR3 is TGTGCCAGCAGCCGCACGGGACAGAACACTGAAGCTTTCTTT.

The chain combines TRBV19 with TRBJ2-7; D might be TRBD1 (5 bases). Germline CDR1 is LNHDA and CDR2 is SQIVND (reference sequence). V gave up 1 base and J gave up 5 bases, with 12 bases separating them. The CDR3 length is 14 residues. Here the CDR3 DNA reads TGTGCCAGTAGTATAGCTCAGGGTATCAACGAGCAGTACTTC. It encodes CASSIAQGINEQYF.

The J gene is TRBJ2-3, the V gene TRBV6-1; no clear D gene. Trimming removed 3 bases at V and 6 bases at J, with 7 bases between. The CDR3 has 12 residues. The V gene's germline CDR1 is MNHNS and CDR2 SASEGT. CDR3 protein: CASSDHSDTQYF. The CDR3 DNA follows: TGTGCCAGCAGTGATCACAGCGATACGCAGTATTTT.

CDR3 amino acids: CASSKTSGGTNTGELFF. In nucleotides, the CDR3 is TGCGCCAGCAGCAAGACTAGCGGGGGGACGAACACCGGGGAGCTGTTTTTT. The chain links TRBV5-1 to TRBJ2-2, with 13 positions matching TRBD2. CDR1 and CDR2 (germline): SGHRS, YFSETQ. J gave up 0 bases and V 4 bases, and 3 bases lay outside the gene matches. The CDR3 contains 17 residues.

This chain joins TRBV4-1 and TRBJ1-6; D is possibly TRBD1 (5 bases). V was cut by 0 bases and J by 1 base, with 22 bases left in between. CDR3 length equals 21 residues. Germline loops: CDR1 MGHRA, CDR2 YSYEKL. The CDR3 bases are TGCGCCAGCAGCCAAGATCTTTTAACAAAGGGGATGAGGTCCTATAATTCACCCCTCCACTTT. Translating it yields CASSQDLLTKGMRSYNSPLHF.

The chain employs TRBV6-5 and TRBJ1-4; weak D call: TRBD1 (5 bases). CDR3 length: 15 residues. The V end was cut by 7 bases, the J end by 4 bases, with 16 bases between. Looked up from germline, CDR1 is MNHEY and CDR2 is SVGAGI. CDR3 in amino acids: CASTANGGGNEKLFF. As DNA, the CDR3 is TGTGCCAGCACCGCGAACGGGGGAGGTAATGAAAAACTGTTTTTT.

The genes are TRBV29-1 and TRBJ2-7; D possibly corresponds to TRBD1 (6 bases). Trimming shortened V by 5 bases and J by 4 bases, and 15 bases separated the two germline ends. The CDR3 loop spans 13 amino acids. In germline, CDR1 is SQVTM, CDR2 ANQGSEA. In nucleotides, the CDR3 is TGCAGCGTTCTGGCGACAGGAATTTACGAGCAGTACTTC. Its translation is CSVLATGIYEQYF.